The next 27 T cell receptor beta chains were all read from a single sample in a study of T cells in women clearing cervical HPV infection. Data came from immunoSEQ multiplex PCR; TCRdb stores just in-frame clones and leaves some out. The sample has 30,000 to 35,000 clones. Sequencing was carried out using blood buffy coat. The source is a woman aged 18 to 75 with a cervical HPV16 infection that either progressed to CIN3+ or cleared (not recorded which).

A word on this clone: The CDR3 end is not reached by the read, which stops 3 residues before it; the germline J gene fills it in. This rearrangement joins TRBV20-1 to TRBJ2-2; 8 positions match TRBD2. The J segment lost 4 bases and the V segment lost 2 bases, leaving 9 bases of the junction unmatched. The CDR3 has 16 residues. CDR1 and CDR2 from the germline V gene are DFQATT and SNEGSKA (reference sequence). This chain's CDR3 is CSARPLGREATGELFF. The CDR3 bases that were read are TGCAGTGCTAGACCCCTTGGGCGGGAGGCCACCGGGGAG.

About this clone itself: Read data end 3 residues before the CDR3 end; the end is taken from the germline J gene. The rearrangement links TRBV11-2 to TRBJ1-2, with D uncertain. CDR1 and CDR2 (germline): SGHAT, FQNNGV. The CDR3 is made up of 14 amino acids. The CDR3 protein is CASSLGPGEETYTF. The CDR3 DNA, read in part, is TGTGCCAGCAGCTTAGGACCCGGGGAAGAGACC.

Points on this clone: The read terminates 3 residues before the CDR3 end, so the remaining end is supplied by the germline J gene. The chain joins TRBV19 to TRBJ2-3, with a tentative D call TRBD2 (5 bases). CDR1 is LNHDA and CDR2 is SQIVND in the germline V gene (reference sequence). The CDR3 totals 14 residues. The CDR3 protein is CASLGRGRGQPQYF. The DNA read from the CDR3 is TGTGCCAGTCTGGGCCGGGGTCGAGGGCAGCCG.

In regard to this clone: With the read ending 3 residues before the CDR3 end, the germline J gene is used to fill in that end. The chain carries TRBV6-2 or TRBV6-3 and TRBJ2-1; D gene uncertain. V was trimmed by 4 bases and J by 8 bases, leaving 3 bases between them. CDR1 and CDR2 from the germline V gene are MNHEY and SVGEGT. This CDR3 is built from 10 residues. The CDR3 reads CASSSYEQFF. The covered CDR3 bases are TGTGCCAGCAGTTCATATGAG.

As for this clone: The CDR3 end falls 3 residues outside the read, so it is completed with the germline J gene. The V and J genes are TRBV20-1 and TRBJ1-6, with D tentatively TRBD1 (5 bases). V lost 6 bases and J 2 bases, leaving 14 bases between the germline ends. Germline lookup yields CDR1 DFQATT and CDR2 SNEGSKA (reference sequence). The CDR3 spans 15 residues. The CDR3 is CSASSGGTYNSPLHF. CDR3 DNA, as far as it was read: TGCAGTGCCTCCTCGGGGGGGACCTATAATTCACCC.

Note on this clone: Coverage ceases 3 residues before the CDR3 finishes, and the germline J gene fills in the end. The rearrangement links TRBV7-9 to TRBJ1-4; the D gene is possibly TRBD1 (5 bases). Germline CDR1 is SEHNR and CDR2 is FQNEAQ (reference sequence). This CDR3 comprises 12 residues. The CDR3 loop is CASSFRGEKLFF. The sequenced part of the CDR3 DNA is TGTGCCAGCAGCTTTAGGGGCGAGAAA.

In regard to this clone: Read coverage stops 3 residues before the CDR3 terminus; the germline J gene supplies the remainder. The chain uses TRBV19 and TRBJ1-2; no clear D. The CDR3 extends over 15 amino acids. Germline V lookup: CDR1 LNHDA, CDR2 SQIVND (reference sequence). V gave up 4 bases and J gave up 0 bases, with 12 bases separating them. CDR3 DNA, as far as it was read: TGTGCCAGTAGTAGTAACAGCGGATCTAACTATGGC. This encodes CASSSNSGSNYG. The entire CDR3 is CASSSNSGSNYGYTF.

As regards this clone: The read ends 3 residues shy of where the CDR3 ends; the end is completed using the germline J gene. The chain uses TRBV11-2 and TRBJ2-3; the match to TRBD2 covers 10 bases. V lost 5 bases, J lost 3 bases, and 2 bases stayed unmatched. Germline lookup yields CDR1 SGHAT and CDR2 FQNNGV. CDR3 length: 14 residues. The DNA read from the CDR3 is TGTGCCAGCAGCCAGGGACTAGCGACAGATACG. It yields the protein CASSQGLATDT. The CDR3 in full is CASSQGLATDTQYF.

Concerning this clone: The missing CDR3 end, 3 residues past where the read stops, is filled in from the germline J gene. This sequence joins TRBV6-1 and TRBJ1-6, with a possible D match to TRBD1 (5 bases). Trimming pared 4 bases from V and 6 bases from J, leaving 13 bases between. Germline CDR1 MNHNS, CDR2 SASEGT. The CDR3 loop spans 15 amino acids. This chain's CDR3 is CASSVLQGTNSPLHF. The sequenced CDR3 bases are TGTGCCAGCAGTGTCCTGCAGGGAACTAATTCACCC.

Concerning this clone itself: The read ends 3 residues early relative to the CDR3; the germline J gene fills the gap. Other nucleotide sequences from this sample produce the same CDR3. This chain uses TRBV28 with TRBJ2-3; 9 bases agree with TRBD2. V shed 6 bases and J 4 bases; nucleotides not matched to a gene: 11. This CDR3 is 16 amino acids long. Germline CDR1 and CDR2: MDHEN and SYDVKM. CDR3 residues: CASSYLAGRTSDTQYF. The CDR3 DNA, read in part, is TGTGCCAGCAGCTACCTAGCGGGAAGAACCTCAGATACG.

On this clone itself: Sequencing ends 3 residues short of the CDR3 end; the germline J gene provides the rest. The chain carries TRBV6-1 and TRBJ1-5; TRBD1 is a possible D gene (6 bases). This CDR3 has 14 residues. The germline CDR1 and CDR2 sequences are MNHNS and SASEGT. V lost 2 bases, J lost 6 bases, and 11 bases lay in between. The DNA read from the CDR3 is TGTGCCAGCAGTGAAAGGGGGTCGGGTCAGCCC. Encoded protein: CASSERGSGQP. The entire CDR3 protein reads CASSERGSGQPQHF.

Notes on this clone: The missing CDR3 end, 3 residues past where the read stops, is filled in from the germline J gene. The chain combines TRBV6-2 or TRBV6-3 with TRBJ2-4, with D perhaps TRBD1 (6 bases). This CDR3 is 13 amino acids long. Germline V gives CDR1 MNHEY, CDR2 SVGEGT. The sequenced part of the CDR3 DNA is TGTGCCAGCAGCTCGGACAGTCCATATGGT. Translated, it gives CASSSDSPYG. The full CDR3 protein is CASSSDSPYGQYF.

As regards this clone: The DNA ends 3 residues before the CDR3 does, and the rest of the CDR3 is filled in from the germline J gene. The chain employs TRBV5-1 and TRBJ2-5; TRBD2 matches at 8 bases. In germline, CDR1 is SGHRS, CDR2 YFSETQ. The CDR3 spans 17 residues. J was trimmed by 3 bases and V by 1 base; bases with no gene match: 11. The CDR3 bases that were read are TGCGCCAGCAGCTTGCGGAGCGGGGGCCAGGGGAAAGAGACC. Protein: CASSLRSGGQGKET. The CDR3 as a whole reads CASSLRSGGQGKETQYF.

In regard to this clone: The read terminates 3 residues before the CDR3 end, so the remaining end is supplied by the germline J gene. The chain joins TRBV2 to TRBJ1-6; 7 bases fit TRBD1. The CDR3 length is 15 residues. Germline V gives CDR1 SNHLY, CDR2 FYNNEI. Unmatched junction bases numbered 11, after V lost 8 bases and J lost 7 bases. Partial CDR3 DNA: TGTGCCAGCTTAGCCAGACAGGGATGGAATTCACCC. It translates to CASLARQGWNSP. The whole CDR3 sequence reads CASLARQGWNSPLHF.

With respect to this clone: The read terminates 3 residues before the CDR3 end, so the remaining end is supplied by the germline J gene. V gene TRBV5-6 combines with J gene TRBJ1-1; D perhaps matches TRBD1 (5 bases). This CDR3 spans 14 amino acids. V was trimmed by 4 bases and J by 6 bases, leaving 16 bases between them. Germline CDR1 is SGHDT and CDR2 is YYEEEE. The sequenced CDR3 bases are TGTGCCAGCAGCCCCCACGGGGGGACCTCTGAA. Residues: CASSPHGGTSE. The entire CDR3 is CASSPHGGTSEAFF.

Details on this clone: The read terminates 3 residues before the CDR3 end, so the remaining end is supplied by the germline J gene. The chain links TRBV18 to TRBJ1-2; TRBD1 might be the D (6 bases). The germline CDR1 and CDR2 sequences are KGHSH and LQKENI. This CDR3 spans 16 amino acids. CDR3 DNA, as far as it was read: TGTGCCAGCTCATATGCCCAAAGACAGGACCTACGACGC. It translates to CASSYAQRQDLRR. In full, the CDR3 is CASSYAQRQDLRRYTF. Full variable domain (outside the CDR3, taken from reference TRBV18 and TRBJ1-2): NAGVMQNPRHLVRRRGQEARLRCSPMKGHSHVYWYRQLPEEGLKFMVYLQKENIIDESGMPKERFSAEFPKEGPSILRIQQVVRGDSAAYFCASSYAQRQDLRRYTFGSGTRLTVV.

Concerning this clone: The CDR3 goes on 3 residues after the read ends, and that part is filled in from the germline J gene. The J gene is TRBJ2-7, the V gene TRBV19; maybe TRBD1 (6 bases). V gave up 3 bases and J gave up 3 bases, with 15 bases separating them. The CDR3 extends over 15 amino acids. Per germline, CDR1 LNHDA and CDR2 SQIVND (reference sequence). CDR3 residues: CASSIDRLGNYEQYF. The DNA read from the CDR3 is TGTGCCAGTAGTATCGACAGGTTGGGAAACTACGAG.

With regard to this clone: The CDR3 is cut off 3 residues early in the read; its end comes from the germline J gene. In the same sample, other DNA sequences code for this CDR3. The chain recombines TRBV19 with TRBJ1-1, with TRBD1 as a possible D gene (6 bases). V was clipped by 4 bases and J by 3 bases, with 18 bases between them. The CDR3 contains 16 residues. Per germline, CDR1 LNHDA and CDR2 SQIVND (reference sequence). The CDR3 spells CASSSLGADGDTEAFF. Partial CDR3 DNA: TGTGCCAGTAGTAGTCTGGGGGCGGATGGTGACACTGAA. The entire variable domain, with the rest obtained from reference TRBV19 and TRBJ1-1, is as follows: DGGITQSPKYLFRKEGQNVTLSCEQNLNHDAMYWYRQDPGQGLRLIYYSQIVNDFQKGDIAEGYSVSREKKESFPLTVTSAQKNPTAFYLCASSSLGADGDTEAFFGQGTRLTVV.

With regard to this clone: The CDR3 end lies 3 residues beyond the end of the read and is filled in from the germline J gene. V and J are TRBV18 and TRBJ1-4; D unresolved. CDR3 size: 16 residues. Deletions cut 2 bases from V and 7 bases from J, with 17 bases between. Germline V gives CDR1 KGHSH, CDR2 LQKENI. The CDR3 loop reads CASSPERPGIIEKLFF. Incomplete CDR3 DNA: TGTGCCAGCTCACCAGAGCGGCCGGGGATCATTGAAAAA.

To note about this clone: The read falls 3 residues short of the CDR3 end, and the missing part is taken from the germline J gene. The rearrangement links TRBV7-6 to TRBJ2-5, with 9 bases identical to TRBD1. With V trimmed by 1 base and J by 5 bases, 5 bases remained unmatched. Germline CDR1 is SGHVS and CDR2 is FNYEAQ. This CDR3 spans 15 amino acids. CDR3 DNA, as far as it was read: TGTGCCAGCAGCTTAGTTTGGGACAGGGTTGAGACC. Translating gives CASSLVWDRVET. The entire CDR3 sequence reads CASSLVWDRVETQYF.

This CDR3 is CASSDTSGGIETQYF. The CDR3 bases that were read are TGTGCCAGCAGTGACACTAGCGGGGGGATCGAGACC. The gene calls are TRBV6-1 and TRBJ2-5, with 12 bases aligning to TRBD2. From the germline J gene comes the end of the CDR3, since the read stops 3 residues before it. This CDR3 region has 15 residues. The V and J ends lost 3 bases and 5 bases, in that order; junction bases with no gene match: 4. CDR1 is MNHNS, CDR2 SASEGT, per germline.

In the case of this clone: The read falls 3 residues short of the CDR3 end, and the missing part is taken from the germline J gene. This rearrangement joins TRBV29-1 to TRBJ2-2; 10 nucleotides align to TRBD1. The CDR3 contains 13 residues. Germline trimming cut 6 bases from V and 5 bases from J; bases unmatched to any gene: 3. Germline CDR1 is SQVTM and CDR2 is ANQGSEA. The CDR3 sequence is CSVRTGGTGELFF. CDR3 bases read: TGCAGCGTCAGGACAGGGGGGACCGGGGAG.

Note on this clone: Sequencing ends 3 residues short of the CDR3 end; the germline J gene provides the rest. The rearrangement uses TRBV19 and TRBJ1-2; D uncertain. The CDR3 totals 17 residues. Germline V gene sequence: CDR1 LNHDA, CDR2 SQIVND (reference sequence). The CDR3 DNA, read in part, is TGTGCCAGTAGTTCGTTCTTAGCGACCAGCTCCTACAATGAC. This encodes CASSSFLATSSYND. The whole CDR3 is CASSSFLATSSYNDYTF.

As to this clone: The read ends 3 residues early relative to the CDR3; the germline J gene fills the gap. The V gene is TRBV9, the J gene TRBJ2-5; TRBD1 agrees at 12 bases. CDR1 and CDR2 from the germline V gene are SGDLS and YYNGEE. Trimming cost V 3 bases and J 3 bases; bases outside gene matches: 6. This CDR3 is built from 16 residues. The CDR3 is CASSEGQGALEETQYF. The covered CDR3 bases are TGTGCCAGCAGCGAGGGACAGGGGGCGTTGGAAGAGACC.

To note about this clone: The CDR3 extends 3 residues past the end of the read, so its final part is completed from the germline J gene. The V gene is TRBV5-6, the J gene TRBJ2-1; D is possibly TRBD1 (6 bases). The CDR3 is made up of 12 amino acids. The V end was cut by 5 bases, the J end by 6 bases, with 9 bases between. Germline values: CDR1 SGHDT, CDR2 YYEEEE. The covered CDR3 bases are TGTGCCAGCAGAACACAGGGCAATGAG. Residues: CASRTQGNE. The complete CDR3 sequence is CASRTQGNEQFF.

Note on this clone: The read terminates 3 residues before the CDR3 end, so the remaining end is supplied by the germline J gene. The genes are TRBV20-1 and TRBJ1-2, with 7 bases that match TRBD1. This CDR3 is 13 amino acids long. Germline V gives CDR1 DFQATT, CDR2 SNEGSKA (reference sequence). With V trimmed by 7 bases and J by 2 bases, 7 bases remained unmatched. The CDR3 DNA, read in part, is TGCAGTGACGACAGGGTATTAAACTATGGC. This encodes CSDDRVLNYG. In full, the CDR3 reads CSDDRVLNYGYTF.

CDR3 amino acids: CSSRGQVTDTQYF. The DNA read from the CDR3 is TGCAGCTCGAGGGGCCAAGTAACAGATACG. This chain uses TRBV29-1 with TRBJ2-3; either TRBD1 or TRBD2 may supply D (5 bases each). The read ends 3 residues shy of where the CDR3 ends; the end is completed using the germline J gene. The CDR3 is made up of 13 amino acids. V was clipped by 8 bases and J by 3 bases, with 15 bases between them. Germline CDR1 and CDR2: SQVTM and ANQGSEA.